This is a list of T cell receptor beta chains from one sample in a study of control samples from healthy donors and cancer patients. The protocol was immunoSEQ multiplex PCR, while the TCRdb copy is restricted to in-frame clones and leaves out a portion. This table holds about 15,000 clones, 70% to 85% found once. The sequencing sample was made of formalin-fixed, paraffin-embedded tissue. These receptors originate from a female donor with lung cancer. The CDR3 runs from the conserved cysteine through the conserved F or W. The D gene is left open where the match is weak. Rows may omit the clone size; those that give it use once, few, many or a size class.

CDR3 protein: CASSMVSSGTYNEQFF; CDR3 DNA: TGTGCCAGTAGTATGGTTTCTAGCGGTACCTACAATGAGCAGTTCTTC; D gene: TRBD2; clone size: .; J gene: TRBJ2-1; V gene: TRBV19
CDR3 protein: CASSLIREGEAFF; CDR3 DNA: TGTGCCAGCAGTCTCATTCGGGAGGGAGAAGCTTTCTTT; D gene: .; clone size: .; J gene: TRBJ1-1; V gene: TRBV27
CDR3 protein: CASSPGTGGGTEAFF; CDR3 DNA: TGTGCCAGCTCACCGGGGACAGGGGGGGGCACTGAAGCTTTCTTT; D gene: TRBD1; clone size: .; J gene: TRBJ1-1; V gene: TRBV18
CDR3 protein: CSASAGAKGQPQHF; CDR3 DNA: TGCAGTGCTAGTGCAGGGGCGAAAGGTCAGCCCCAGCATTTT; D gene: .; clone size: .; J gene: TRBJ1-5; V gene: TRBV20-1
CDR3 protein: CASRGFDYGYTF; CDR3 DNA: TGTGCCAGCCGGGGGTTTGACTATGGCTACACCTTC; D gene: .; clone size: large; J gene: TRBJ1-2; V gene: TRBV27
CDR3 protein: CASSLLLAETQYF; CDR3 DNA: TGTGCCAGCAGCTTACTGCTAGCGGAGACCCAGTACTTC; D gene: .; clone size: .; J gene: TRBJ2-5; V gene: TRBV7-2
CDR3 protein: CASSLASFNEQFF; CDR3 DNA: TGTGCCAGCAGCTTAGCTTCTTTCAATGAGCAGTTCTTC; D gene: .; clone size: .; J gene: TRBJ2-1; V gene: TRBV7-2
CDR3 protein: CATSRDLRDTQYF; CDR3 DNA: TGTGCCACCAGCAGAGATCTAAGAGATACGCAGTATTTT; D gene: .; clone size: .; J gene: TRBJ2-3; V gene: TRBV15
CDR3 protein: CASSPDTGLGGTNEKLFF; CDR3 DNA: TGTGCCAGCAGTCCTGACACAGGGTTAGGCGGAACTAATGAAAAACTGTTTTTT; D gene: .; clone size: .; J gene: TRBJ1-4; V gene: TRBV6-6
CDR3 protein: CASSARSDVGHEQFF; CDR3 DNA: TGTGCCAGCAGCGCTCGAAGCGACGTGGGGCATGAGCAGTTCTTC; D gene: .; clone size: .; J gene: TRBJ2-1; V gene: TRBV7-6
CDR3 protein: CASSSARQGDTGELFF; CDR3 DNA: TGCGCCAGCAGCTCTGCGCGGCAGGGGGACACCGGGGAGCTGTTTTTT; D gene: TRBD1; clone size: .; J gene: TRBJ2-2; V gene: TRBV5-1
CDR3 protein: CASSYGESVGSYEQYF; CDR3 DNA: TGTGCCAGCAGTTACGGAGAGTCGGTGGGCTCCTACGAGCAGTACTTC; D gene: .; clone size: .; J gene: TRBJ2-7; V gene: TRBV6-6
CDR3 protein: CASSLRLQGFSYNSPLHF; CDR3 DNA: TGTGCCAGCAGCTTAAGGCTACAGGGATTCTCCTATAATTCACCCCTCCACTTT; D gene: .; clone size: .; J gene: TRBJ1-6; V gene: TRBV11-2
CDR3 protein: CASSLMMLQGIRGYTF; CDR3 DNA: TGTGCCAGCAGCTTGATGATGTTGCAGGGAATACGAGGCTACACCTTC; D gene: .; clone size: .; J gene: TRBJ1-2; V gene: TRBV5-8
CDR3 protein: CASSLRARGDTQYF; CDR3 DNA: TGTGCCAGCAGCTTACGGGCTCGGGGGGATACGCAGTATTTT; D gene: .; clone size: .; J gene: TRBJ2-3; V gene: TRBV7-3
CDR3 protein: CASSTDRLGELFF; CDR3 DNA: TGTGCCAGCTCAACCGACAGGCTTGGGGAACTGTTTTTT; D gene: .; clone size: .; J gene: TRBJ1-4; V gene: TRBV18
CDR3 protein: CASSSVGGYTDTQYF; CDR3 DNA: TGTGCCAGCAGCTCGGTCGGGGGATACACAGATACGCAGTATTTT; D gene: .; clone size: .; J gene: TRBJ2-3; V gene: TRBV7-2
CDR3 protein: CASRMRGSTDTQYF; CDR3 DNA: TGCGCCAGCAGGATGAGGGGGAGCACAGATACGCAGTATTTT; D gene: .; clone size: once; J gene: TRBJ2-3; V gene: TRBV5-1
CDR3 protein: CASSQYGELFF; CDR3 DNA: TGTGCCAGCAGTCAATATGGGGAGCTGTTTTTT; D gene: .; clone size: few; J gene: TRBJ2-2; V gene: TRBV9
CDR3 protein: CASSQVSMGADYGYTF; CDR3 DNA: TGCGCCAGCAGCCAAGTGTCCATGGGGGCCGACTATGGCTACACCTTC; D gene: .; clone size: .; J gene: TRBJ1-2; V gene: TRBV4-1
CDR3 protein: CASSGQLGSRRAQYF; CDR3 DNA: TGTGCCAGCAGTGGACAATTGGGTTCGAGAAGGGCGCAGTATTTT; D gene: .; clone size: .; J gene: TRBJ2-3; V gene: TRBV25-1
CDR3 protein: CASRAQMNTEAFF; CDR3 DNA: TGTGCCAGCAGAGCCCAAATGAACACTGAAGCTTTCTTT; D gene: .; clone size: .; J gene: TRBJ1-1; V gene: TRBV6-5
CDR3 protein: CASSSNRDRADEQFF; CDR3 DNA: TGTGCCAGCAGCTCTAACCGGGACAGGGCCGATGAGCAGTTCTTC; D gene: TRBD1; clone size: .; J gene: TRBJ2-1; V gene: TRBV7-9
CDR3 protein: CASSLTGQGSEAFF; CDR3 DNA: TGTGCCAGCAGCCTCACGGGACAGGGCTCTGAAGCTTTCTTT; D gene: TRBD1; clone size: .; J gene: TRBJ1-1; V gene: TRBV7-9
CDR3 protein: CASSFHRGDVGEKLFF; CDR3 DNA: TGTGCCAGCAGCTTCCACCGGGGGGACGTGGGCGAAAAACTGTTTTTT; D gene: .; clone size: .; J gene: TRBJ1-4; V gene: TRBV7-9
CDR3 protein: CSVELGTHSYNEQFF; CDR3 DNA: TGCAGCGTTGAGTTGGGAACACACTCCTACAATGAGCAGTTCTTC; D gene: .; clone size: few; J gene: TRBJ2-1; V gene: TRBV29-1
CDR3 protein: CASSPEGTGRGYGYTF; CDR3 DNA: TGTGCCAGCTCACCAGAGGGGACAGGGCGCGGATATGGCTACACCTTC; D gene: TRBD1; clone size: .; J gene: TRBJ1-2; V gene: TRBV18